The clone carrying this T cell receptor (beta chain) appeared a single time. Antigen: not known. These data are taken from a study of memory CD4+ T cells and cytomegalovirus serostatus. The assay was immunoSEQ multiplex PCR, and TCRdb's table has in-frame clones only and misses some. The sample records 50,000 to 75,000 clones, 75% to 90% being singletons. CDR3 size: 13 residues. Trimming left V 6 bases short and J 5 bases short, with 13 bases between. Per the germline V gene, CDR1 is MNHNS and CDR2 is SASEGT. Overall study findings and caveats: CMV serostatus prediction reached median AUC approximately 0.96, or 0.89 with US-trained model.

Single viable CD3+CD4+CD8-CD45RO+ cells were sorted as the memory CD4+ T cells. The rearrangement uses TRBV6-1 and TRBJ2-5; D possibly uses TRBD1 or TRBD2 (5 bases each). Sequencing used memory CD4+ T cells from blood. This TCR came from an adult in good health and CMV-seronegative. The CDR3 protein is CASSPGPSETQYF. The CDR3 bases are TGTGCCAGCAGCCCGGGGCCCTCCGAGACCCAGTACTTC.